These 28 T cell receptor beta chains originate from one sample sequenced in a study of cytomegalovirus exposure and HLA in healthy donors. The PCR ran on 60 Vbeta and 13 Jbeta primers. TCRdb keeps only in-frame clones here, not all; method: immunoSEQ multiplex PCR. The sample data list around 100,000 clones. The sample consisted of PBMCs. Source of these receptors: a man aged 25 to 40 in good health and CMV-seronegative.

V usage is TRBV4-3 and J usage is TRBJ2-5, with TRBD1 identical over 7 bases. The J call is uncertain, as TRBJ2-7 better fits the DNA end. Per germline, CDR1 LGHNA and CDR2 YSLEER. The CDR3 runs to 15 residues. Written as DNA, the CDR3 is TGCGCCAGCAGCCAGTACCTGGGACAGACCTACGAGCAGTACTTC. This sequence encodes CASSQYLGQTYEQYF.

The chain combines TRBV29-1 with TRBJ1-5; possibly TRBD1 for D (5 bases). The CDR3 consists of 13 residues. V dropped 5 bases and J dropped 4 bases, with 12 bases sitting between them. Germline V gene data show CDR1 as SQVTM and CDR2 as ANQGSEA. CDR3 bases: TGCAGCGTTACCGACAGTCCTAATCAGCCCCAGCATTTT. Residues: CSVTDSPNQPQHF. Variable domain in full (rest from reference TRBV29-1 and TRBJ1-5): SAVISQKPSRDICQRGTSLTIQCQVDSQVTMMFWYRQQPGQSLTLIATANQGSEATYESGFVIDKFPISRPNLTFSTLTVSNMSPEDSSIYLCSVTDSPNQPQHFGDGTRLSIL.

This chain links TRBV5-1 with TRBJ2-7; D is possibly TRBD2 (6 bases). The CDR3 is 13 amino acids. Trimming took 4 bases from V and 3 from J, leaving 11 bases between them. Germline CDR1 reads SGHRS; CDR2 reads YFSETQ. CDR3 loop: CASSPPGLYEQYF. For the CDR3, the DNA is TGCGCCAGCAGCCCTCCGGGACTCTACGAGCAGTACTTC. The whole variable domain, filled in from reference TRBV5-1 and TRBJ2-7, reads KAGVTQTPRYLIKTRGQQVTLSCSPISGHRSVSWYQQTPGQGLQFLFEYFSETQRNKGNFPGRFSGRQFSNSRSEMNVSTLELGDSALYLCASSPPGLYEQYFGPGTRLTVT.

The V call is TRBV6-1, the J call TRBJ2-5, with a weak D call TRBD2 (5 bases). Germline loops: CDR1 MNHNS, CDR2 SASEGT. With 2 bases removed from V and 7 bases from J, the gap between germline ends came to 23 bases. The CDR3 covers 17 residues. In DNA, the CDR3 is TGTGCCAGCAGTGAATTTAAGGAGACTACCCTTAGGTCGACCCAGTACTTC. Encoded protein: CASSEFKETTLRSTQYF.

The V call is TRBV7-2, the J call TRBJ1-6; the match to TRBD1 covers 9 bases. After removal of 5 bases from V and 9 bases from J, the junction contained 8 bases not matched to a gene. Germline CDR1 is SGHTA and CDR2 is FQGNSA. This CDR3 has 15 amino acids. The CDR3 region has the DNA TGTGCCAGCAGCCGGGTGGGGGACAGGGCTTCACCCCTCCACTTT. Translated, it gives CASSRVGDRASPLHF.

The chain uses TRBV27 and TRBJ2-7; weak D call: TRBD1 (5 bases). The CDR3 sequence is 14 residues long. Germline V lookup: CDR1 MNHEY, CDR2 SMNVEV (reference sequence). V was cut by 6 bases and J by 2 bases, with 14 bases left in between. Here the CDR3 DNA reads TGTGCCAGCAGACCCGACAGCTCCACCTACGAGCAGTACTTC. This translates into CASRPDSSTYEQYF.

The rearrangement links TRBV19 to TRBJ1-2; D not certain. Germline V gene data show CDR1 as LNHDA and CDR2 as SQIVND (reference sequence). V lost 0 bases and J 5 bases, leaving 16 bases between the germline ends. The CDR3 runs to 16 residues. The CDR3 DNA reads TGTGCCAGTAGTATAGAGGGGAGTAAATCCCGATATGGCTACACCTTC. Its protein product is CASSIEGSKSRYGYTF. Looking up the rest from reference TRBV19 and TRBJ1-2 gives the full variable domain: DGGITQSPKYLFRKEGQNVTLSCEQNLNHDAMYWYRQDPGQGLRLIYYSQIVNDFQKGDIAEGYSVSREKKESFPLTVTSAQKNPTAFYLCASSIEGSKSRYGYTFGSGTRLTVV.

This chain connects TRBV19 to TRBJ1-1, with 8 positions matching TRBD1. The CDR3 is 16 amino acids. CDR1 is LNHDA and CDR2 is SQIVND in the germline V gene (reference sequence). V lost 6 bases and J lost 0; bases outside the gene matches: 9. Here the CDR3 reads CASSRSGGGLNTEAFF. The CDR3, as DNA: TGTGCCAGTAGCCGATCAGGGGGCGGTTTGAACACTGAAGCTTTCTTT. The variable domain in full, with the rest retrieved from reference TRBV19 and TRBJ1-1, is DGGITQSPKYLFRKEGQNVTLSCEQNLNHDAMYWYRQDPGQGLRLIYYSQIVNDFQKGDIAEGYSVSREKKESFPLTVTSAQKNPTAFYLCASSRSGGGLNTEAFFGQGTRLTVV.

The gene calls are TRBV19 and TRBJ2-3; no clear D gene. The CDR3 contains 12 residues. The V end lost 4 bases, the J end lost 6 bases, and 8 bases lay between the germline ends. CDR1 LNHDA and CDR2 SQIVND come from the germline V gene (reference sequence). Here the CDR3 reads CASSRVPDTQYF. Written as DNA, the CDR3 is TGTGCCAGTAGTAGAGTCCCCGATACGCAGTATTTT.

The genes are TRBV10-3 and TRBJ1-2; TRBD1 matches 8 bases. The CDR3 consists of 14 residues. Germline V CDR1 and CDR2: ENHRY, SYGVKD. The V and J ends lost 7 bases and 4 bases, in that order; junction bases with no gene match: 8. CDR3 region: CAITYTTGGYGYTF. CDR3 DNA sequence: TGTGCCATCACTTACACAACAGGGGGCTATGGCTACACCTTC.

The chain combines TRBV28 with TRBJ2-5; 7 bases are shared with TRBD1. J lost 4 bases, V lost 5 bases, and 10 bases had no gene match. Germline loops: CDR1 MDHEN, CDR2 SYDVKM. The CDR3 runs to 15 residues. The chain's CDR3 is CASSGTQGTRETQYF. For the CDR3, the DNA is TGTGCCAGCAGTGGGACACAGGGGACCCGAGAGACCCAGTACTTC. Full variable domain (remainder filled in from reference TRBV28 and TRBJ2-5): DVKVTQSSRYLVKRTGEKVFLECVQDMDHENMFWYRQDPGLGLRLIYFSYDVKMKEKGDIPEGYSVSREKKERFSLILESASTNQTSMYLCASSGTQGTRETQYFGPGTRLLVL.

The J gene is TRBJ1-2, the V gene TRBV2; the D gene is possibly TRBD1 (6 bases). The CDR3 totals 14 residues. Germline loops: CDR1 SNHLY, CDR2 FYNNEI. Trimming stripped 3 bases from V and 4 bases from J, with 12 bases between. As DNA, the CDR3 is TGTGCCAGCAGTGAGACAGGTATGGCCTATGGCTACACCTTC. Protein product: CASSETGMAYGYTF.

The genes are TRBV18 and TRBJ1-5, with 7 bases identical to TRBD1. The CDR3 length is 14 residues. Germline CDR1 is KGHSH and CDR2 is LQKENI. V was pared by 3 bases and J by 4 bases, with 3 bases of the junction left unmatched. CDR3 sequence: CASSPGTANQPQHF. The CDR3 DNA sequence: TGTGCCAGCTCACCCGGGACAGCAAATCAGCCCCAGCATTTT.

The chain couples TRBV7-8 to TRBJ2-7, with a possible D match to TRBD1 (5 bases). With 1 base removed from V and 2 bases from J, the gap between germline ends came to 9 bases. There are 14 residues in the CDR3. Germline V CDR1 and CDR2: SGHVS, FQNEAQ. This CDR3 is CASSLDGRAYEQYF. Written as DNA, the CDR3 is TGTGCCAGCAGCTTAGATGGCAGGGCCTACGAGCAGTACTTC.

The rearrangement joins TRBV18 to TRBJ1-2, with 7 nucleotides matching TRBD1. Germline CDR1 reads KGHSH; CDR2 reads LQKENI. CDR3 length: 14 residues. The J segment lost 0 bases and the V segment lost 3 bases, leaving 1 base of the junction unmatched. CDR3 in DNA: TGTGCCAGCTCACCTGGGACAGCTAACTATGGCTACACCTTC. Translating it yields CASSPGTANYGYTF.

V gene TRBV30 combines with J gene TRBJ2-2; D is unclear. V was clipped by 4 bases and J by 3 bases, with 6 bases between them. CDR1 GTSNPN and CDR2 SVGIG come from the germline V gene (reference sequence). This CDR3 has 12 amino acids. CDR3 loop: CAWTVYTGELFF. The CDR3 DNA sequence: TGTGCCTGGACAGTGTACACCGGGGAGCTGTTTTTT.

The V and J genes are TRBV5-1 and TRBJ2-5, with 11 positions matching TRBD2. After removal of 0 bases from V and 2 bases from J, the junction contained 3 bases not matched to a gene. The germline V gene encodes CDR1 SGHRS and CDR2 YFSETQ. The CDR3 runs 16 residues. The CDR3 protein is CASSLASSGGQETQYF. CDR3 sequence (DNA): TGCGCCAGCAGCTTGGCCTCTAGCGGGGGGCAAGAGACCCAGTACTTC.

This chain links TRBV19 with TRBJ1-5; 7 bases are shared with TRBD1. The germline V gene encodes CDR1 LNHDA and CDR2 SQIVND (reference sequence). The CDR3 is made up of 14 amino acids. Trimming at V came to 7 bases and at J to 6 bases, leaving 9 bases not matched to a gene. CDR3 DNA sequence: TGTGCCAGTAACGAAGGGGGCAGAGGTCAGCCCCAGCATTTT. It is translated as CASNEGGRGQPQHF.

The J gene is TRBJ2-5, the V gene TRBV5-6; 9 positions match TRBD1. Germline-derived CDR1 and CDR2 are SGHDT and YYEEEE. Losses at the gene ends were 4 bases for V and 2 bases for J; bases not matched to a gene: 3. This CDR3 has 14 amino acids. The CDR3 nucleotides are TGTGCCAGCAGCATAGGACAGGGGCAAGAGACCCAGTACTTC. Its protein product is CASSIGQGQETQYF.

The rearrangement links TRBV2 to TRBJ2-7; 9 bases align to TRBD2. The V and J ends lost 1 base and 3 bases, in that order; junction bases with no gene match: 4. This CDR3 is 15 amino acids long. CDR1 is SNHLY, CDR2 FYNNEI, per germline. CDR3 region: CASSEGGGAVYEQYF. The CDR3 DNA follows: TGTGCCAGCAGTGAAGGCGGGGGGGCGGTCTACGAGCAGTACTTC. Using reference TRBV2 and TRBJ2-7 for the parts outside the CDR3, the full variable domain is EPEVTQTPSHQVTQMGQEVILRCVPISNHLYFYWYRQILGQKVEFLVSFYNNEISEKSEIFDDQFSVERPDGSNFTLKIRSTKLEDSAMYFCASSEGGGAVYEQYFGPGTRLTVT.

V is TRBV28 and J is TRBJ1-1; D not certain. V dropped 6 bases and J dropped 2 bases, with 13 bases sitting between them. This CDR3 contains 14 residues. Germline assignment: CDR1 MDHEN and CDR2 SYDVKM. In DNA, the CDR3 is TGTGCCAGCAGAACGCGGGGTAGTAACACTGAAGCTTTCTTT. It encodes CASRTRGSNTEAFF.

The CDR3 region is CASSLGGTVQVSQYF. In DNA form, the CDR3 reads TGTGCCAGCAGCTTAGGCGGGACAGTTCAAGTGAGCCAGTACTTC. The chain has TRBV7-9 and TRBJ2-5; tentatively, D is TRBD1 (7 bases). CDR1 SEHNR and CDR2 FQNEAQ come from the germline V gene (reference sequence). Trimming removed 1 base from V and 10 bases from J, with 19 bases in between. This CDR3 region has 15 residues.

This chain connects TRBV7-8 to TRBJ2-5; no firm D call. The DNA matches TRBJ2-7 better at its end, which makes the J call doubtful. The CDR3 covers 14 residues. Germline lookup yields CDR1 SGHVS and CDR2 FQNEAQ. CDR3 in amino acids: CASSLGGFHYEQYF. Written as DNA, the CDR3 is TGTGCCAGCAGCTTAGGAGGATTTCACTACGAGCAGTACTTC.

The chain employs TRBV6-5 and TRBJ1-2; a possible D gene is TRBD1 (5 bases). Trimming shortened V by 2 bases and J by 2 bases, and 12 bases separated the two germline ends. The CDR3 covers 15 residues. Germline V gene sequence: CDR1 MNHEY, CDR2 SVGAGI. The DNA of the CDR3 is TGTGCCAGCAGTTACCGTCAAGACAGAAACTATGGCTACACCTTC. It translates to CASSYRQDRNYGYTF.

The chain carries TRBV18 and TRBJ1-5; no clear D. The germline gives CDR1 KGHSH, CDR2 LQKENI. Trimming cost V 3 bases and J 4 bases, with 13 bases left between them. The CDR3 has 15 residues. This CDR3 is CASSPATAKNQPQHF. CDR3 bases: TGTGCCAGCTCACCGGCCACAGCAAAGAATCAGCCCCAGCATTTT. Full variable domain (outside the CDR3, taken from reference TRBV18 and TRBJ1-5): NAGVMQNPRHLVRRRGQEARLRCSPMKGHSHVYWYRQLPEEGLKFMVYLQKENIIDESGMPKERFSAEFPKEGPSILRIQQVVRGDSAAYFCASSPATAKNQPQHFGDGTRLSIL.

The V gene is TRBV5-1, the J gene TRBJ2-7; the D gene is possibly TRBD2 (6 bases). V lost 3 bases and J lost 6, with 10 bases in between. CDR1 and CDR2 (germline): SGHRS, YFSETQ. The CDR3 consists of 12 residues. The CDR3 DNA reads TGCGCCAGCAGCTCGTCGGGGGTCGAGCAGTACTTC. Translation: CASSSSGVEQYF.

The chain combines TRBV7-2 with TRBJ1-1; 9 bases map to TRBD1. The V gene's germline CDR1 is SGHTA and CDR2 FQGNSA. The CDR3 is 15 residues long. V lost 5 bases and J lost 7; bases outside the gene matches: 11. The DNA for the CDR3 is TGTGCCAGCAGCCCCCGGACAGGGGTCGGGATTGAAGCTTTCTTT. Its protein product is CASSPRTGVGIEAFF.

This chain joins TRBV6-4 and TRBJ1-1, with D possibly matching TRBD1 (6 bases). CDR1 MRHNA and CDR2 SNTAGT come from the germline V gene. Between the trimmed V and J ends, which lost 6 bases and 1 base, there was a span of 15 bases. The CDR3 covers 15 residues. The CDR3 sequence: CASRPYPTGNTEAFF. CDR3 coding DNA: TGTGCCAGCAGGCCGTACCCGACAGGGAACACTGAAGCTTTCTTT.